The TCR beta chain described here comes from a study of siplizumab effects on memory and regulatory T cells. The data were produced by immunoSEQ multiplex PCR, yet TCRdb's version contains in-frame clones alone and is incomplete. The sample yields around 100,000 clones, about 94% seen once. V lost 1 base to trimming and J lost 5 bases, with 18 bases between them. CDR1 is MNHEY and CDR2 is SMNVEV in the germline V gene (reference sequence). The CDR3 is 16 residues long. The V call is TRBV27, the J call TRBJ2-7, with a tentative D call TRBD1 (5 bases). The specimen sequenced was non-Treg CD4+ T cells sorted from blood. This receptor was obtained from a human donor in good health. The CDR3 DNA sequence: TGTGCCAGCAGTTTATATCGGCTGGGGCTTAACCACGAGCAGTACTTC. Protein: CASSLYRLGLNHEQYF.